The source of this TCR beta chain is a study of cytomegalovirus exposure and HLA in healthy donors. Notes on the study in general: The productive fraction for most TCR beta V segments was about 87% or about 30% in an earlier analysis. Researchers catalogued 160 or so TCR beta chains as cytomegalovirus-associated. V- and J-gene trimming in TCR beta was tied to a missense DCLRE1C variant by an analysis performed later. Sequencing probably produced one cluster of sequence variants that were highly shared.

This clone has just a few counts. Antigen specificity is unknown. The CDR3 totals 13 residues. Per the germline V gene, CDR1 is SQVTM and CDR2 is ANQGSEA. V was trimmed by 8 bases and J by 4 bases, leaving 14 bases between them. The study ran its PCR with 60 Vbeta and 13 Jbeta primers. Libraries were prepared by immunoSEQ multiplex PCR; TCRdb keeps only in-frame clonotypes and omits some of them. The repertoire holds 110,000 or so clones, over 65% seen once, with roughly 5% in the top ten. The chain recombines TRBV29-1 with TRBJ2-2; a possible D gene is TRBD2 (6 bases). This TCR was recovered from a woman in her twenties or thirties in good health and CMV-seropositive. Source material: PBMCs. CDR3 sequence (DNA): TGCAGCCTTACTAGCCCCTCCACCGGGGAGCTGTTTTTT. Translating it yields CSLTSPSTGELFF.